Listed below are T cell receptor beta chains from one sample, sequenced in a study of identical twins. Each CDR3 protein is one row after TCRdb ran MiXCR on the 5' RACE reads. The data contain under 900,000 distinct CDR3 sequences, roughly 18% of them singletons. These data were also filed under a second study, of T cells expressing NK-cell markers.

Sequencing was done on a sample of PBMCs. These receptors were collected from a woman under 30 in good health. Each CDR3 is given without its conserved first and last residue. D genes are given only for firm matches.

v_call | d_call | cdr3_aa
TRBV5-1 | - | ASSLGAQNTEAF
TRBV5-1 | - | ASSPRPTRTDTQY
TRBV5-1 | - | ASSLGPSGANVLT
TRBV4-3 | - | ASSQDPRGYTEAF
TRBV7-2 | - | ASSASFGTDTQY
TRBV11-2 | - | ASSLNHGGNEQF
TRBV20-1 | TRBD1 | SARQGANTEAF
TRBV6-5 | - | ASSYAGQSYNEQF
TRBV15 | - | ATSRGPASLHNEQF
TRBV20-1 | TRBD2 | SAVRLAGLLMSSYNEQF
TRBV5-8 | - | ASSLGGKNEQF
TRBV20-1 | TRBD2 | SALYRGSGSGELF
TRBV21-1 | - | ASISIQGQPLYLSNTEAF
TRBV20-1 | - | SARGDEKLF
TRBV6-5 | - | ASSSGSLLSSYEQY
TRBV4-3 | - | ASSQADPGTDTQY
TRBV7-2 | TRBD2 | ASSFNSGGLADSQY
TRBV6-1 | TRBD2 | ASQRDGTRSEQF
TRBV7-2 | TRBD1 | ASSSSGTENSPLH
TRBV29-1 | - | SVQGYGYT
TRBV5-6 | - | ASSLGGGSKPQH
TRBV10-1 | - | ASSESDRLSPDTQY
TRBV5-1 | - | ASSLSVSGAGELF
TRBV7-2 | - | ASSLARRASGTEAF
TRBV6-5 | - | ASSSIAGGTYEQY
TRBV20-1 | TRBD1 | SARAGGRANVLT
TRBV7-9 | - | ASSPHDGGPEAF
TRBV20-1 | - | SANQGTSNQPQH
TRBV6-2/TRBV6-3 | TRBD1 | ASSYPRGQGFHEQF
TRBV7-9 | TRBD2 | ASSSFPTSGRGNEQF
TRBV7-8 | TRBD1 | ASSLVAGGFQPQH
TRBV4-2 | - | ASSQDRANVLT
TRBV12-3/TRBV12-4 | TRBD1 | ASSRKGQGADTQY
TRBV5-1 | - | ASSHEGVGTDTQY
TRBV29-1 | - | TTKSGYNEQF